The 14 T cell receptor beta chains listed next were all sequenced from one sample in a study of T cell repertoires in cytomegalovirus infection. MiXCR, applied by TCRdb to the reads, yields one record per CDR3 protein. Here the sample spans 45,000 to 65,000 distinct CDR3 sequences, about 18% being singletons. Their specific antigens are unknown. The sequences come from CD8+ T cells from cultured PBMCs, collected from culture after CMV antigen stimulation. The receptor source for this set is a human donor in good health (CMV status not recorded). Some clones in this sample may be carry-over from other donors' samples.

The sample holds a few counts of this clonotype. The V and J genes are TRBV6-1 and TRBJ1-5; D call uncertain. The V and J ends lost 2 bases and 5 bases respectively, with 16 bases between them. The CDR3 is 16 amino acids. CDR1 is MNHNS, CDR2 SASEGT, per germline. This chain's CDR3 is CASSESRTTPHQPQHF. Written as DNA, the CDR3 is TGTGCCAGCAGTGAATCGAGGACCACCCCACATCAGCCCCAGCATTTT.

The chain uses TRBV27 and TRBJ1-1, with D perhaps TRBD1 (5 bases). The CDR3 consists of 16 residues. Per germline, CDR1 MNHEY and CDR2 SMNVEV (reference sequence). Deletions cut 2 bases from V and 7 bases from J, with 20 bases between. CDR3 loop: CASSLNGRGLRGEAFF. CDR3 bases: TGTGCCAGCAGTTTAAATGGGCGGGGATTAAGGGGTGAAGCTTTCTTT.

The chain is built from TRBV7-6 and TRBJ2-1; no definite D call. Germline values: CDR1 SGHVS, CDR2 FNYEAQ. The V and J ends lost 1 base and 2 bases respectively, with 9 bases between them. The CDR3 length is 15 residues. The CDR3 protein is CASSLEGPAYNEQFF. The DNA for the CDR3 is TGTGCCAGCAGCTTAGAGGGCCCTGCCTACAATGAGCAGTTCTTC.

V and J are TRBV6-2 or TRBV6-3 and TRBJ2-7; D is ambiguous. The V gene lost 6 bases and the J gene lost 0 bases, with 12 bases spanning the gap. CDR3 length equals 14 residues. Germline values: CDR1 MNHEY, CDR2 SVGEGT. For the CDR3, the DNA is TGTGCCAGCAGCCTGTCGCGGTCCTCCTACGAGCAGTACTTC. It translates to CASSLSRSSYEQYF.

The table lists this clonotype with a few counts. This chain links TRBV12-5 with TRBJ2-7; D is ambiguous. The germline gives CDR1 LGHNT, CDR2 FRNRAP. Trimming shortened V by 6 bases and J by 1 base, and 7 bases separated the two germline ends. CDR3 length: 12 amino acids. In DNA form, the CDR3 reads TGTGCTAGTGGCCAGAGATCCTACGAGCAGTACTTC. This gives the protein CASGQRSYEQYF.

This clonotype has just a few counts. This chain links TRBV6-6 with TRBJ2-2; no reliable D call. Germline CDR1 is MNHNY and CDR2 is SVGAGI (reference sequence). V lost 0 bases and J lost 2, with 4 bases in between. There are 14 residues in the CDR3. CDR3 in amino acids: CASSYSDNTGELFF. In DNA form, the CDR3 reads TGTGCCAGCAGTTACTCCGACAACACCGGGGAGCTGTTTTTT.

This clonotype turned up a few times. The chain couples TRBV6-2 or TRBV6-3 to TRBJ2-7; no clear D gene. The length of the CDR3 is 14 residues. From germline, CDR1 is MNHEY and CDR2 SVGEGT. Trimming left V 2 bases short and J 0 bases short, with 8 bases between. The CDR3 reads CASSYGAVSYEQYF. In DNA form, the CDR3 reads TGTGCCAGCAGTTACGGAGCTGTCTCCTACGAGCAGTACTTC.

The chain uses TRBV6-1 and TRBJ2-3; D is undetermined. The germline V gene encodes CDR1 MNHNS and CDR2 SASEGT. The V end was cut by 3 bases, the J end by 0 bases, with 4 bases between. The CDR3 length is 13 residues. CDR3 loop: CASSEDSTDTQYF. The CDR3 DNA sequence: TGTGCCAGCAGTGAGGATAGCACAGATACGCAGTATTTT.

This chain uses TRBV7-9 with TRBJ1-1; D remains unclear. Germline V gene lookup returns CDR1 SEHNR and CDR2 FQNEAQ (reference sequence). The CDR3 sequence is 15 residues long. The V end lost 5 bases, the J end lost 1 base, and 14 bases lay between the germline ends. The DNA of the CDR3 is TGTGCCAGCAGCCATGAGGCAGTTGAGAACACTGAAGCTTTCTTT. Its protein is CASSHEAVENTEAFF.

In this sample, this clonotype turned up many times. This chain uses TRBV12-3 or TRBV12-4 with TRBJ2-3, with D unclear. Deletions cut 5 bases from V and 6 bases from J, with 6 bases between. There are 11 residues in the CDR3. Here the CDR3 DNA reads TGTGCCAGCAGTCCGGATGATACGCAGTATTTT. This encodes CASSPDDTQYF.

A few counts support this clonotype. The chain is built from TRBV4-1 and TRBJ1-2, with 8 bases that match TRBD1. The J segment lost 6 bases and the V segment lost 1 base, leaving 10 bases of the junction unmatched. The germline V gene encodes CDR1 MGHRA and CDR2 YSYEKL. This CDR3 is 16 amino acids long. CDR3 in amino acids: CASSQVQGGGYDGYTF. Written as DNA, the CDR3 is TGCGCCAGCAGCCAAGTACAGGGGGGCGGATATGATGGCTACACCTTC.

This clonotype was found a few times. J is TRBJ2-7 and V is TRBV12-3 or TRBV12-4; D is undetermined. This CDR3 region has 16 residues. V was trimmed by 6 bases and J by 0 bases, leaving 18 bases between them. This CDR3 is CASSHPRRTSSYEQYF. CDR3 in DNA: TGTGCCAGCAGCCACCCGCGTCGGACGAGCTCCTACGAGCAGTACTTC.

This clonotype showed up just a few times. The genes are TRBV12-3 or TRBV12-4 and TRBJ2-5; 8 bases are a match to TRBD2. This CDR3 comprises 15 residues. The trim removed 3 bases at V and 2 bases at J, leaving 5 bases unmatched. The chain's CDR3 is CASSLVAGLQETQYF. The CDR3 nucleotides are TGTGCCAGCAGTTTGGTAGCGGGGCTGCAAGAGACCCAGTACTTC.

The chain links TRBV6-2 or TRBV6-3 to TRBJ2-5; 8 nucleotides agree with TRBD2. V gave up 0 bases and J gave up 2 bases; unmatched junction bases: 8. This CDR3 region has 17 residues. In germline, CDR1 is MNHEY, CDR2 SVGEGT. CDR3 in DNA: TGTGCCAGCAGTTACTCGGATAGCGGGGCGTTACAAGAGACCCAGTACTTC. Amino acids: CASSYSDSGALQETQYF.